The following is a T cell receptor beta chain sequence with its context. This record comes from a study of blood T cell repertoires in COVID-19. Whole-study context: The study drew acute and convalescent COVID-19 samples from the United States, Italy and Spain.

The cohort comprised adults aged about 18 to 100 years residing in about two dozen US areas. Original handling: Amplification of reference gene primers was used by the study to estimate nucleated cell counts. The method was immunoSEQ multiplex PCR; TCRdb's version includes in-frame clones alone and lacks a portion of them. The V and J calls and the clone size are those of that table, but D and trimming were determined from the DNA. The repertoire holds approximately 250,000 clones, with more than 70% as singletons. Unmatched junction bases numbered 1, after V lost 3 bases and J lost 6 bases. The CDR3 contains 15 residues. Germline values: CDR1 LNHDA, CDR2 SQIVND (reference sequence).

This clonotype originated in a woman in her thirties or forties with acute COVID-19. The sequencing sample was made of PBMCs or T cells enriched from blood (not recorded which). The chain combines TRBV19 with TRBJ2-1, with TRBD2 identical over 14 bases. The CDR3 spells CASSMGTSGSNEQFF. The CDR3 DNA reads as TGTGCCAGTAGTATGGGGACTAGCGGGAGCAATGAGCAGTTCTTC. Full variable domain (rest looked up from reference TRBV19 and TRBJ2-1): DGGITQSPKYLFRKEGQNVTLSCEQNLNHDAMYWYRQDPGQGLRLIYYSQIVNDFQKGDIAEGYSVSREKKESFPLTVTSAQKNPTAFYLCASSMGTSGSNEQFFGPGTRLTVL.